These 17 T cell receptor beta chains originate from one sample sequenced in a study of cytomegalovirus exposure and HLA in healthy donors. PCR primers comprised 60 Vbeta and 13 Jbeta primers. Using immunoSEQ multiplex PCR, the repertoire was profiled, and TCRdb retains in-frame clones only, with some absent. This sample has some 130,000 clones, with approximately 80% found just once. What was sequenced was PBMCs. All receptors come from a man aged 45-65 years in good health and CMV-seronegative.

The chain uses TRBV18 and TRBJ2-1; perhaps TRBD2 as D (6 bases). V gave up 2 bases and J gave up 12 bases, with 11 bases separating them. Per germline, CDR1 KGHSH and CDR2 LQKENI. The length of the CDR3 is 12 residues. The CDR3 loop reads CASSPMTGGQFF. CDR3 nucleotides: TGTGCCAGCTCACCAATGACCGGGGGGCAGTTCTTC.

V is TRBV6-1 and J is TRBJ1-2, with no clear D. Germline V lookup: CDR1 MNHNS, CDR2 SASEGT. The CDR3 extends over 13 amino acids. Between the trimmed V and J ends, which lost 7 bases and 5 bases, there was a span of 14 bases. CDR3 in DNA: TGTGCCAGCATTACTACCCTCGGGTATGGCTACACCTTC. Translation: CASITTLGYGYTF.

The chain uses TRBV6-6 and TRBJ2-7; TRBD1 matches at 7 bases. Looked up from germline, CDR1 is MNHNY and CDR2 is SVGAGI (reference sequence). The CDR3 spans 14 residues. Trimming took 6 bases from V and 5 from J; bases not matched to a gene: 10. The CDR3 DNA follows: TGTGCCAGCAGCCGTGGGACAGAAGCCCACGAGCAGTACTTC. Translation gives CASSRGTEAHEQYF.

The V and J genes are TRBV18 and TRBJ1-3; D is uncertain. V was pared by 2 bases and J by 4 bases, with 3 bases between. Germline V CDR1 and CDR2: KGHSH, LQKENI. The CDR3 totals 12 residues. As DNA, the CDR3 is TGTGCCAGCTCACCAACAGGAAACACCATATATTTT. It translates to CASSPTGNTIYF.

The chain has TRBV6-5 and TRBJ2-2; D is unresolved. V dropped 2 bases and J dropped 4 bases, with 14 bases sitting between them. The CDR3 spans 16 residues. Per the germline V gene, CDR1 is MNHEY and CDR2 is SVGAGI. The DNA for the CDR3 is TGTGCCAGCAGTTACCGTGCGCCCAAGAGCACCGGGGAGCTGTTTTTT. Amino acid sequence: CASSYRAPKSTGELFF.

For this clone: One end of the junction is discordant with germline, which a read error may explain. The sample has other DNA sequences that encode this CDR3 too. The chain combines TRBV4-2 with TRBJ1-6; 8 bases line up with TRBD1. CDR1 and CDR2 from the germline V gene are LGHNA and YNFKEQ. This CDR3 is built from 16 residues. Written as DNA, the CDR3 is TGTGCCAGCAGCCAGGGCTGGGGACAGGATAATTCCCCCCTCCACTTT. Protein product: CASSQGWGQDNSPLHF.

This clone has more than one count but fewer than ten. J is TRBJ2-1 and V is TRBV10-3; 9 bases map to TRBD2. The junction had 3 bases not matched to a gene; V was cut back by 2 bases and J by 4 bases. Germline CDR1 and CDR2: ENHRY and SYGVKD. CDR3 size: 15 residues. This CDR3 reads CAISEEAGGYNEQFF. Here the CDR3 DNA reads TGTGCCATCAGTGAGGAGGCGGGGGGGTACAATGAGCAGTTCTTC.

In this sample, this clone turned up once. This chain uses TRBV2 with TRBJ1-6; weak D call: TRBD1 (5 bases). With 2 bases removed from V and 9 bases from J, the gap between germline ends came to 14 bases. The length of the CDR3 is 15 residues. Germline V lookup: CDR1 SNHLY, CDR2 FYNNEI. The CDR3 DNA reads TGTGCCAGCAGTGAATACGGCAGGGATCTTTCACCCCTCCACTTT. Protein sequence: CASSEYGRDLSPLHF. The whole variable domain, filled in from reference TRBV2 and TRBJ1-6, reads EPEVTQTPSHQVTQMGQEVILRCVPISNHLYFYWYRQILGQKVEFLVSFYNNEISEKSEIFDDQFSVERPDGSNFTLKIRSTKLEDSAMYFCASSEYGRDLSPLHFGNGTRLTVT.

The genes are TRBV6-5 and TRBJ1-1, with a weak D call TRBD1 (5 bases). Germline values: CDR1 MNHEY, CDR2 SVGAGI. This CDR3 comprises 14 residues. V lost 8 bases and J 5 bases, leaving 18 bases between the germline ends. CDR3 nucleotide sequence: TGTGCCAGCCAGCTCGGTAGGGGCGGAACTGAAGCTTTCTTT. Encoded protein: CASQLGRGGTEAFF.

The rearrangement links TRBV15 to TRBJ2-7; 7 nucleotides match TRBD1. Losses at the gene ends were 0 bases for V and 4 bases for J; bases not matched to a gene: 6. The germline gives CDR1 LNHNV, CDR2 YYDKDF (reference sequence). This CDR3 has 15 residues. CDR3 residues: CATSRDYGTAYEQYF. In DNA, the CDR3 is TGTGCCACCAGCAGAGATTATGGGACAGCTTACGAGCAGTACTTC.

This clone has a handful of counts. The CDR3 sequence: CASSSRWTGQAQQQYF. In DNA, the CDR3 is TGTGCCAGCAGCTCCCGTTGGACAGGGCAAGCTCAACAGCAGTACTTC. The chain has TRBV5-6 and TRBJ2-7, with 8 bases aligning to TRBD1. Trimming took 3 bases from V and 8 from J; bases not matched to a gene: 16. Germline loops: CDR1 SGHDT, CDR2 YYEEEE. The CDR3 loop spans 16 amino acids. The full variable domain, its missing parts supplied by reference TRBV5-6 and TRBJ2-7, is DAGVTQSPTHLIKTRGQQVTLRCSPKSGHDTVSWYQQALGQGPQFIFQYYEEEERQRGNFPDRFSGHQFPNYSSELNVNALLLGDSALYLCASSSRWTGQAQQQYFGPGTRLTVT.

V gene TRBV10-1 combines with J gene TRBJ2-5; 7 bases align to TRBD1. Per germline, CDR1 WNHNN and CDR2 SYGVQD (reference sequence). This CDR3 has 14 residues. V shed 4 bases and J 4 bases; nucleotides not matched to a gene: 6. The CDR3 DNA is TGCGCCAGCAGTGTCGACAGGGTTACAGAGACCCAGTACTTC. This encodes CASSVDRVTETQYF.

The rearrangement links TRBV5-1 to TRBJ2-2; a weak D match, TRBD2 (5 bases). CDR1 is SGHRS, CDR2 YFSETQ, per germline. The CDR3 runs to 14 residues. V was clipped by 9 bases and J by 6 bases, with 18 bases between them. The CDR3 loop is CATSVSAPPGELFF. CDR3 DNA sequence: TGCGCCACCTCTGTTAGCGCCCCCCCCGGGGAGCTGTTTTTT.

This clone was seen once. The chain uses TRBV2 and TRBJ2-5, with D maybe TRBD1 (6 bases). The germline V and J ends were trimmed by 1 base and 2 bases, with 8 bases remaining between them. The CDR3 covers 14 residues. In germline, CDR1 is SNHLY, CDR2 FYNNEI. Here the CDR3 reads CASSEDRVQETQYF. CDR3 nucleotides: TGTGCCAGCAGTGAAGACAGGGTACAAGAGACCCAGTACTTC. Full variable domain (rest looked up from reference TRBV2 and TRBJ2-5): EPEVTQTPSHQVTQMGQEVILRCVPISNHLYFYWYRQILGQKVEFLVSFYNNEISEKSEIFDDQFSVERPDGSNFTLKIRSTKLEDSAMYFCASSEDRVQETQYFGPGTRLLVL.

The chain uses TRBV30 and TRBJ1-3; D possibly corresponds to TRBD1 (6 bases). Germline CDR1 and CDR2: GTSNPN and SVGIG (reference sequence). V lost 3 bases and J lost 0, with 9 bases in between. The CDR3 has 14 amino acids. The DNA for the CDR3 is TGTGCCTGGAGCCAGACAGGCTCTGGAAACACCATATATTTT. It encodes CAWSQTGSGNTIYF.

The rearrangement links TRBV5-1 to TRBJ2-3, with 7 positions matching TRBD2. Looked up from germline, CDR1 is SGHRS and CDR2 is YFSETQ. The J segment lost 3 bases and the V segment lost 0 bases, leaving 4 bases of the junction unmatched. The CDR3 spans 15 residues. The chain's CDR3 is CASSLVLAVTDTQYF. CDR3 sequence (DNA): TGCGCCAGCAGCTTGGTCCTAGCGGTGACAGATACGCAGTATTTT.

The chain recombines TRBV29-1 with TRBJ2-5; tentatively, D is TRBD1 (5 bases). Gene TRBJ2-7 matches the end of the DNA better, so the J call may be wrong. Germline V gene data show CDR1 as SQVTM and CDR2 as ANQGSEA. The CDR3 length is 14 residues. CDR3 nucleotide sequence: TGCAGCGTTGTAGGCCAGGGAAGCTCCTACGAGCAGTACTTC. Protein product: CSVVGQGSSYEQYF.